Shown below are 23 T cell receptor beta chains from a single sample sequenced in a study of cytomegalovirus exposure and HLA in healthy donors. Primers included in the PCR were 60 Vbeta and 13 Jbeta primers. Sequencing was performed with immunoSEQ multiplex PCR; in TCRdb, only in-frame clones are kept and a portion is missing. The profile shows approximately 46,000 clones, less than 75% of them singletons. The sequencing input was PBMCs. The receptors shown here come from a young man in good health and CMV-seronegative.

V and J are TRBV19 and TRBJ2-7, with 7 bases that match TRBD1. Germline lookup yields CDR1 LNHDA and CDR2 SQIVND (reference sequence). Unmatched junction bases numbered 11, after V lost 6 bases and J lost 3 bases. The CDR3 has 15 amino acids. As DNA, the CDR3 is TGTGCCAGTAGATCCGAGACAGGGAGTTTCTACGAGCAGTACTTC. It encodes CASRSETGSFYEQYF.

This rearrangement joins TRBV29-1 to TRBJ2-2; D unclear. V was trimmed by 7 bases and J by 6 bases, leaving 15 bases between them. The germline V gene encodes CDR1 SQVTM and CDR2 ANQGSEA. The CDR3 spans 13 residues. CDR3 nucleotide sequence: TGCAGCGCGCGCCCCCCGAAGTCCGGGGAGCTGTTTTTT. Its translation: CSARPPKSGELFF.

This chain links TRBV6-5 with TRBJ2-3, with 7 bases fitting TRBD2. The V gene end was trimmed by 4 bases and the J gene end by 1 base; junction bases not matched to a gene: 5. CDR1 and CDR2 from the germline V gene are MNHEY and SVGAGI. The CDR3 spans 15 residues. CDR3 region: CASSLLSGRTDTQYF. CDR3 sequence (DNA): TGTGCCAGCAGTTTACTTAGCGGGCGCACAGATACGCAGTATTTT.

The chain has TRBV6-5 and TRBJ1-2, with unresolved D. The germline gives CDR1 MNHEY, CDR2 SVGAGI. Trimming took 4 bases from V and 8 from J, leaving 8 bases between them. The CDR3 length is 11 residues. In nucleotides, the CDR3 is TGTGCCAGCAGTTGGCGGGGAGGCTACACCTTC. Protein product: CASSWRGGYTF.

This sequence joins TRBV21-1 and TRBJ2-7; the listed D gene, TRBD2, was not tested against the DNA. TRBV21-1 is labeled a pseudogene. The CDR3 loop spans 16 amino acids. The CDR3, as DNA: TGTGCCAGCAGCAAAGCGGCTAGCGGGAGTATGAACGAGCAGTACTTC. The encoded protein is CASSKAASGSMNEQYF.

The chain joins TRBV7-9 to TRBJ2-7; tentative D call: TRBD1 (6 bases). Germline CDR1 SEHNR, CDR2 FQNEAQ (reference sequence). Trimming shortened V by 3 bases and J by 5 bases, and 14 bases separated the two germline ends. This CDR3 comprises 14 residues. CDR3 sequence reads: CASSLATGLDEQYF. The CDR3 bases are TGTGCCAGCAGCTTGGCGACAGGTCTTGACGAGCAGTACTTC.

This chain links TRBV5-1 with TRBJ2-7, with a weak D call TRBD2 (5 bases). The CDR3 runs 13 residues. CDR1 is SGHRS and CDR2 is YFSETQ in the germline V gene. Trimming left V 4 bases short and J 3 bases short, with 11 bases between. The CDR3 spells CASSVGGGYEQYF. The CDR3 DNA is TGCGCCAGCAGCGTGGGCGGAGGCTACGAGCAGTACTTC.

This clone was counted a few times. This chain uses TRBV25-1 with TRBJ1-1, with D unclear. The germline V gene has CDR1 MGHDK and CDR2 SYGVNS. CDR3 size: 11 residues. V was pared by 6 bases and J by 5 bases, with 7 bases between. The CDR3 here is CASRRETEAFF. The CDR3 bases are TGTGCCAGCAGGAGGGAGACTGAAGCTTTCTTT.

The CDR3 bases are TGTGCCAGCAGAGGACTGGAAAAAGGTGCCGGGGAGCTGTTTTTT. This encodes CASRGLEKGAGELFF. This sequence joins TRBV7-6 and TRBJ2-2; D is perhaps TRBD2 (5 bases). Germline CDR1 reads SGHVS; CDR2 reads FNYEAQ. CDR3 length: 15 residues. V lost 6 bases to trimming and J lost 6 bases, with 17 bases between them.

This clone was observed once. V usage is TRBV2 and J usage is TRBJ2-7; D remains ambiguous. Trimming took off 6 bases at V and 0 bases at J, with 9 bases between the two ends. CDR3 length: 13 residues. Germline lookup yields CDR1 SNHLY and CDR2 FYNNEI. Here the CDR3 DNA reads TGTGCCAGCAGACAACCTTACTCCTACGAGCAGTACTTC. Its protein product is CASRQPYSYEQYF.

This chain uses TRBV6-5 with TRBJ2-7; TRBD1 is a possible D gene (6 bases). Germline values: CDR1 MNHEY, CDR2 SVGAGI. The CDR3 length is 15 residues. Trimming left V 0 bases short and J 6 bases short, with 15 bases between. CDR3 amino acids: CASSYSVQGRREQYF. CDR3 DNA: TGTGCCAGCAGTTACTCGGTACAGGGCAGACGCGAGCAGTACTTC.

The chain recombines TRBV5-1 with TRBJ2-7; 7 positions match TRBD2. V shed 0 bases and J 0 bases; nucleotides not matched to a gene: 3. CDR3 length: 15 residues. Germline CDR1 reads SGHRS; CDR2 reads YFSETQ. The chain's CDR3 is CASSLEGLFSYEQYF. CDR3 sequence (DNA): TGCGCCAGCAGCTTGGAGGGACTATTCTCCTACGAGCAGTACTTC.

The chain has TRBV5-1 and TRBJ2-7; D not resolved. Trimming shortened V by 7 bases and J by 2 bases, and 13 bases separated the two germline ends. CDR1 and CDR2 from the germline V gene are SGHRS and YFSETQ. The CDR3 runs 13 residues. CDR3 protein: CASRRGKAYEQYF. The CDR3 bases are TGCGCCAGCCGGAGAGGAAAAGCCTACGAGCAGTACTTC.

The rearrangement uses TRBV2 and TRBJ1-1; D not certain. Germline V gene data show CDR1 as SNHLY and CDR2 as FYNNEI. V was cut by 3 bases and J by 8 bases, with 13 bases left in between. The CDR3 has 13 amino acids. CDR3 bases: TGTGCCAGCAGTGAGACATCGATTTCGGAAGCTTTCTTT. Translation: CASSETSISEAFF.

The chain employs TRBV10-3 and TRBJ1-1; maybe TRBD1 (5 bases). Germline CDR1 and CDR2: ENHRY and SYGVKD. V was trimmed by 6 bases and J by 1 base, leaving 6 bases between them. The CDR3 spans 12 residues. For the CDR3, the DNA is TGTGCCATCAGACAGGAGAACACTGAAGCTTTCTTT. This encodes CAIRQENTEAFF.

This chain connects TRBV19 to TRBJ2-6, with TRBD1 matching 8 bases. The CDR3 is made up of 17 amino acids. Trimming removed 3 bases from V and 0 bases from J; junction bases left unmatched: 4. Germline values: CDR1 LNHDA, CDR2 SQIVND (reference sequence). The CDR3 is CASSIGRGLSGANVLTF. For the CDR3, the DNA is TGTGCCAGTAGTATCGGCAGGGGGCTCTCTGGGGCCAACGTCCTGACTTTC.

The chain recombines TRBV27 with TRBJ2-7, with TRBD1 identical over 7 bases. Germline V gives CDR1 MNHEY, CDR2 SMNVEV (reference sequence). This CDR3 has 13 amino acids. The trim removed 3 bases at V and 3 bases at J, leaving 2 bases unmatched. In nucleotides, the CDR3 is TGTGCCAGCAGTTTCGGGACAGTCTACGAGCAGTACTTC. Amino acid sequence: CASSFGTVYEQYF.

This chain joins TRBV18 and TRBJ1-5, with D uncertain. Trimming removed 8 bases from V and 2 bases from J, with 7 bases in between. Germline values: CDR1 KGHSH, CDR2 LQKENI. The CDR3 runs to 12 residues. The CDR3 loop is CASNQGNQPQHF. CDR3 nucleotides: TGTGCCAGCAACCAGGGCAATCAGCCCCAGCATTTT.

The chain uses TRBV2 and TRBJ1-3, with D possibly matching TRBD1 (5 bases). CDR3 length equals 15 residues. In germline, CDR1 is SNHLY, CDR2 FYNNEI. V was cut by 3 bases and J by 2 bases, with 11 bases left in between. The CDR3 nucleotides read TGTGCCAGCAGTGAGTTGGGGGGAACTGGAAACACCATATATTTT. It translates to CASSELGGTGNTIYF.

The V call is TRBV19, the J call TRBJ2-5, with D possibly being TRBD2 (5 bases). The CDR3 covers 13 residues. Trimming left V 5 bases short and J 3 bases short, with 10 bases between. Germline V gene lookup returns CDR1 LNHDA and CDR2 SQIVND (reference sequence). This CDR3 is CASSPGWEETQYF. The CDR3 bases are TGTGCCAGTAGTCCGGGATGGGAAGAGACCCAGTACTTC.

The rearrangement joins TRBV4-1 to TRBJ1-5; D remains unclear. CDR3 size: 14 residues. Per germline, CDR1 MGHRA and CDR2 YSYEKL. V shed 1 base and J shed 6 bases, with 10 bases lying between them. The CDR3, as DNA: TGCGCCAGCAGCCAAGGTTCGGGGAGTCAGCCCCAGCATTTT. Its translation: CASSQGSGSQPQHF.

This chain connects TRBV4-1 to TRBJ2-7; 12 positions agree with TRBD2. Germline V lookup: CDR1 MGHRA, CDR2 YSYEKL. The junction had 5 bases not matched to a gene; V was cut back by 4 bases and J by 4 bases. This CDR3 comprises 15 residues. The CDR3 loop reads CASSLLLAGGYEQYF. In nucleotides, the CDR3 is TGCGCCAGCAGCCTCCTACTAGCGGGAGGATACGAGCAGTACTTC.

By sample share, this clone is medium-sized. The chain has TRBV4-2 and TRBJ1-1; no reliable D call. Per the germline V gene, CDR1 is LGHNA and CDR2 is YNFKEQ. The CDR3 sequence is 14 residues long. The germline V and J ends were trimmed by 4 bases and 4 bases, with 13 bases remaining between them. CDR3 loop: CASSRATGGTEAFF. The DNA of the CDR3 is TGTGCCAGCAGCCGGGCCACCGGAGGCACTGAAGCTTTCTTT.